This note documents a single T cell receptor beta chain sequence. Its antigen is unidentified. This entry is derived from a study of monozygotic twins with cystic fibrosis. Measured with immunoSEQ multiplex PCR; TCRdb has only the in-frame clones, and not every one. The sample has roughly 23,000 clones, just under 90% seen once. Findings of the study overall: Age, concordance and disease severity did not associate with shared CDR3 numbers. Monozygotic CF twin pairs shared significantly more nucleotide-identical clonotypes than unrelated CF individuals did. The repertoire was suggested to be naive-dominated, clonality median around 0.01.

The sequencing sample was made of blood. This clonotype was obtained from a woman in her twenties or thirties with cystic fibrosis.

The CDR3 DNA reads TGTGCCAGCAGCTTTGTTCTAGCACCCCGGGAGCCGCAGTATTTT. This encodes CASSFVLAPREPQYF. The chain links TRBV12-1 to TRBJ2-3; TRBD2 is the table's D call, not checked against the DNA. TRBV12-1 is classified as a pseudogene. CDR3 length equals 15 residues.